Below, one T cell receptor (beta chain) is given with its context. The data originate from a study of cytotoxic CD8 clonotypes in ibrutinib-treated CLL. Study overall: Enrolment comprised roughly 11 relapsed/refractory and about 14 treatment-naive patients; 17 to 18 were IGHV unmutated. A mean of around 260,000 productive templates and tens of thousands of productive rearrangements was obtained per sample. Partial responses totalled approximately 25 and complete responses 2; after median approximately 62 months, roughly 14 remained remitted and around twelve progressed.

Target depth was 1 in 200,000 to 1 in 1 million T cells, about 10x per clonotype. Data came from immunoSEQ multiplex PCR; TCRdb stores just in-frame clones and leaves some out. The data show 110,000 to 150,000 clones, approximately 89% seen once. Germline V gene lookup returns CDR1 ENHRY and CDR2 SYGVKD. The CDR3 has 18 amino acids. V lost 3 bases, J lost 0 bases, and 7 bases stayed unmatched. Sequencing was performed on PBMCs, taken after 12 months of ibrutinib treatment. The chain has TRBV10-3 and TRBJ2-1; 11 bases map to TRBD2. The sequence was obtained from a human donor with chronic lymphocytic leukemia. In DNA form, the CDR3 reads TGTGCCATCAGTGATTCGACTAGCGGGATGAGCTCCTACAATGAGCAGTTCTTC. Encoded protein: CAISDSTSGMSSYNEQFF.